This TCR beta chain was identified in a study of T cells in Graves' hyperthyroidism and ophthalmopathy. The CDR3 length is 16 residues. Germline CDR1 is LGHDT and CDR2 is YNNKEL (reference sequence). V lost 3 bases to trimming and J lost 3 bases, with 14 bases between them. The study excluded patients with uncontrolled infection, other autoimmune disease, pregnancy or lactation. Authors of the study amplified TCR beta CDR3 regions from RNA transcripts. The primer set for the first-round RT-PCR of the TCR CDR3 was HTBI. Via MiXCR, TCRdb re-called the multiplex PCR reads, giving one row per CDR3 protein. This sample yields about 200,000 distinct CDR3 sequences, of which less than 20% are seen a single time; 53% belongs to the top ten. There are a few counts of this clonotype.

V is TRBV3-1 and J is TRBJ1-4, with D unresolved. The sequence derives from a woman aged 50 to 60 with Graves' hyperthyroidism. Sequencing was carried out using blood. The CDR3 protein is CASSHPGRTANEKLFF. The CDR3 DNA follows: TGTGCCAGCAGCCACCCTGGGAGGACGGCTAATGAAAAACTGTTTTTT. Drawing the rest from reference TRBV3-1 and TRBJ1-4, the complete variable domain is DTAVSQTPKYLVTQMGNDKSIKCEQNLGHDTMYWYKQDSKKFLKIMFSYNNKELIINETVPNRFSPKSPDKAHLNLHINSLELGDSAVYFCASSHPGRTANEKLFFGSGTQLSVL.